The rows below give T cell receptor beta chains drawn from one sample of a study of technical replicates of blood from several donors. Method: immunoSEQ multiplex PCR; TCRdb's copy keeps in-frame clones and lacks some. This table holds 70,000 to 95,000 clones, about 97% found once. The sequencing sample was made of T cells isolated from PBMCs. The receptor source for this set is a human donor in good health. CDR3s include the opening cysteine and the closing phenylalanine or tryptophan. A D gene is named only where the DNA matches it firmly. Some rows have no size entry. The others give once, few or many, or a class for an expanded clone.

CDR3,DNA,V,D,size,J
CASRLAGGPDTQYF,TGTGCCAGTAGGCTAGCGGGAGGACCAGATACGCAGTATTTT,TRBV19,TRBD2,once,TRBJ2-3
CASSTQGGGYTF,TGTGCCAGCAGCACCCAGGGGGGCGGCTACACCTTC,TRBV7-2,TRBD1,-,TRBJ1-2
CASIGDITNYGYTF,TGTGCCAGCATCGGGGACATTACTAACTATGGCTACACCTTC,TRBV2,-,-,TRBJ1-2
CASSLVAGEGRSEQYF,TGTGCCAGCAGCTTAGTGGCGGGGGAGGGCCGCTCCGAGCAGTACTTC,TRBV11-2,TRBD2,-,TRBJ2-7
CASSGSYTGFLDEQYF,TGTGCCAGCAGTGGAAGCTATACAGGGTTTCTCGACGAGCAGTACTTC,TRBV25-1,-,-,TRBJ2-7
CASSFSDYEQYF,TGTGCCAGCAGCTTTTCAGACTACGAGCAGTACTTC,TRBV7-9,-,-,TRBJ2-7
CASSRDRGLANTGELFF,TGTGCCAGCAGCCGGGACAGGGGACTAGCGAACACCGGGGAGCTGTTTTTT,TRBV11-2,TRBD1,-,TRBJ2-2
CASSFGDRGLNEQFF,TGTGCCAGCAGCTTCGGCGACAGGGGCTTAAATGAGCAGTTCTTC,TRBV5-4,TRBD1,once,TRBJ2-1
CASSLVADFSTDTQYF,TGTGCCAGCAGCTTGGTAGCGGATTTTAGCACAGATACGCAGTATTTT,TRBV7-3,-,-,TRBJ2-3
CASSQQGTEAFF,TGTGCCAGCAGCCAACAGGGGACTGAAGCTTTCTTT,TRBV14,-,-,TRBJ1-1
CASSLASSGVSYEQYF,TGCGCCAGCAGCTTGGCCTCTAGCGGGGTTTCCTACGAGCAGTACTTC,TRBV5-1,TRBD2,-,TRBJ2-7
CASSLGTGFIYGYTF,TGTGCCAGCAGTTTGGGGACAGGGTTTATCTATGGCTACACCTTC,TRBV28,TRBD1,-,TRBJ1-2
CASSEVLATYNEQFF,TGTGCCAGCAGCGAGGTACTAGCAACTTACAATGAGCAGTTCTTC,TRBV7-9,-,once,TRBJ2-1
CAISPLAGGNEQFF,TGTGCCATCAGTCCCCTAGCGGGAGGCAATGAGCAGTTCTTC,TRBV10-3,TRBD2,-,TRBJ2-1
CASSPKTGADTQYF,TGTGCCAGCTCACCAAAGACAGGGGCAGATACGCAGTATTTT,TRBV18,TRBD1,-,TRBJ2-3
CASSFRQGSGETQYF,TGTGCCAGTAGTTTCAGACAGGGTTCGGGAGAGACCCAGTACTTC,TRBV19,TRBD1,-,TRBJ2-5
CSVLPQGSGGEAFF,TGCAGCGTCCTACCTCAGGGGAGCGGTGGTGAAGCTTTCTTT,TRBV29-1,-,-,TRBJ1-1
CASSLELGISTEAFF,TGTGCCAGCAGCTTAGAACTAGGGATAAGCACTGAAGCTTTCTTT,TRBV5-6,-,-,TRBJ1-1
CASTERVTGELFF,TGTGCCAGCACGGAACGGGTGACCGGGGAGCTGTTTTTT,TRBV2,-,-,TRBJ2-2
CASSLVSVSHEQFF,TGTGCCAGCAGCTTAGTGTCGGTTAGCCATGAGCAGTTCTTC,TRBV11-2,-,-,TRBJ2-1
CASRSYLESTEAFF,TGTGCCAGCAGGTCATATTTAGAGAGCACTGAAGCTTTCTTT,TRBV11-3,-,-,TRBJ1-1
CASSELTGGETQYF,TGTGCCAGCAGTGAACTTACAGGGGGGGAGACCCAGTACTTC,TRBV6-1,TRBD1,-,TRBJ2-5
CASSQAGTGIYEQYF,TGCGCCAGCAGCCAAGCCGGGACAGGGATTTACGAGCAGTACTTC,TRBV4-1,TRBD1,-,TRBJ2-7
CASSIAREGPDTQYF,TGTGCCAGTAGTATTGCGAGGGAGGGCCCCGATACGCAGTATTTT,TRBV19,TRBD2,-,TRBJ2-3
CASGRVEPQHF,TGTGCCAGCGGCAGGGTGGAGCCCCAGCATTTT,TRBV6-6,-,-,TRBJ1-5
CASSPSRWATSSYEQYF,TGTGCCAGCAGCCCGAGTAGGTGGGCTACGAGCTCCTACGAGCAGTACTTC,TRBV27,-,-,TRBJ2-7